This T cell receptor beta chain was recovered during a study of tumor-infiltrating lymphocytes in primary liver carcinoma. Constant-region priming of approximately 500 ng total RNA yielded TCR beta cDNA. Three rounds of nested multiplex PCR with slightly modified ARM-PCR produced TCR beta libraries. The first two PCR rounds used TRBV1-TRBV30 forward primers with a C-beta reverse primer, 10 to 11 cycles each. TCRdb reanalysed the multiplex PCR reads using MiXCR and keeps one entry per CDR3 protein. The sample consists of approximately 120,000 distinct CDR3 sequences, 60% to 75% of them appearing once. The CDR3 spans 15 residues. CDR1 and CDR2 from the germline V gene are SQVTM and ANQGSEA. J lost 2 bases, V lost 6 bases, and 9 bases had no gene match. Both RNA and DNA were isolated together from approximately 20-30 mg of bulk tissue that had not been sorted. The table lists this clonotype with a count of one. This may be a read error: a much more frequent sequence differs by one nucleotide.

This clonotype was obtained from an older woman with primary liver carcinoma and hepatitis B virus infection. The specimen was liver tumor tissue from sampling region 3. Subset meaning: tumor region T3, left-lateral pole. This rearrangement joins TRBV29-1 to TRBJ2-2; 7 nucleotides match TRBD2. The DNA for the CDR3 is TGCAGCGTCGTAACCGGGACTAAAAACACCGGGGAGCTGTTTTTT. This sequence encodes CSVVTGTKNTGELFF.